The rows below give T cell receptor beta chains drawn from one sample of a study of blood T cell repertoires in COVID-19. The method was immunoSEQ multiplex PCR; TCRdb's version includes in-frame clones alone and lacks a portion of them. The table shows fewer than 200,000 clones, with 75% to 90% occurring only once. Material for sequencing was PBMCs or T cells enriched from blood (not recorded which). The receptors stem from a woman between 45 and 65 years old who had recovered from COVID-19. CDR3s leave out the opening cysteine and the closing phenylalanine or tryptophan. Clone sizes are given selectively: once, few, many, or a class where the clone is expanded.

abundance	v_gene	len	j_gene	CDR3aa
.	TRBV29-1	9	TRBJ1-2	SVPQNYGYT
.	TRBV14	13	TRBJ1-1	ASSPPGTANTEAF
.	TRBV28	14	TRBJ1-4	ASSRLPLEEVGQLF
once	TRBV6-5	11	TRBJ1-6	ASSYGEGSPLH
.	TRBV11-2	16	TRBJ1-1	ASSLHPRPGPEGDEAF
few	TRBV6-2/TRBV6-3	10	TRBJ2-4	ASSGRGDIQY
few	TRBV7-2	14	TRBJ2-1	ASSFASGASYNEQF
.	TRBV28	13	TRBJ1-4	ASSPAGDRGEKLF
.	TRBV7-2	12	TRBJ1-5	ASSTTGSDQPQH
.	TRBV27	12	TRBJ1-2	ASSSLQGVYGYT
.	TRBV5-8	13	TRBJ1-1	ASSLGTGLNTEAF
.	TRBV11-3	10	TRBJ1-1	ASSLGPGEAF
.	TRBV27	12	TRBJ1-3	ASRRGHSGNTIY
.	TRBV12-3/TRBV12-4	9	TRBJ2-1	ASSFFDEQF
.	TRBV9	13	TRBJ1-6	ASSISGTQVSPLH
.	TRBV4-1	12	TRBJ1-2	ASSLGTGVVGYT
.	TRBV19	12	TRBJ1-2	ASSAGTGDYGYT
.	TRBV28	15	TRBJ2-2	ASSLSPVAGLSGELF
.	TRBV28	12	TRBJ2-3	ASSLTGSTDTQY
many	TRBV4-3	13	TRBJ1-2	ASSPGQGVDYGYT
.	TRBV19	13	TRBJ2-1	ASIQTSSGKTEQF
.	TRBV9	13	TRBJ2-5	ASSVGLAGKETQY
.	TRBV30	12	TRBJ1-2	AWSPGQNNYGYT
.	TRBV5-6	12	TRBJ2-3	ASSRGTGEDTQY
.	TRBV7-3	12	TRBJ2-2	ASSRTGGTGELF
.	TRBV5-4	15	TRBJ2-2	ASSLKTGPANTGELF
.	TRBV3-1/TRBV3-2	11	TRBJ1-1	ASSPGTGWRAF
few	TRBV12-3/TRBV12-4	11	TRBJ1-3	ASSGTPGNTIY
.	TRBV25-1	13	TRBJ2-3	ASVRTGASTDTQY
.	TRBV2	10	TRBJ1-2	ASTGQSYGYT
.	TRBV24-1	12	TRBJ1-5	AAGGDSGRQPQH
.	TRBV27	14	TRBJ1-1	ASRLPGQGTNTEAF
.	TRBV7-8	15	TRBJ1-5	ASSTEGVTGRNQPQH
few	TRBV28	9	TRBJ1-1	ASLRNTEAF
.	TRBV6-5	12	TRBJ2-2	AAKRGMNTGELF
.	TRBV19	13	TRBJ1-5	ASSITTGGYQPQH
once	TRBV20-1	11	TRBJ1-3	SASATGSNTIY
few	TRBV7-2	13	TRBJ2-1	ASSSNRGTYNEQF
once	TRBV28	12	TRBJ1-1	ASSVILSGTEAF
.	TRBV19	14	TRBJ1-1	ASSIPRSPANTEAF
.	TRBV27	15	TRBJ1-3	ASSLTGHGFSGNTIY
.	TRBV19	11	TRBJ1-5	ASSMGGRKPQH
.	TRBV12-3/TRBV12-4	11	TRBJ2-3	ASSLSLADTQY
few	TRBV3-1/TRBV3-2	13	TRBJ1-1	ASSQGGRRSTEAF
.	TRBV9	12	TRBJ1-3	ASSVDESGNTIY
.	TRBV7-9	12	TRBJ1-1	ASSTGGGGAEAF
.	TRBV15	13	TRBJ1-1	ATSRGRGLNTEAF
many	TRBV9	16	TRBJ1-3	ASSVGDRGRVVGNTIY
.	TRBV28	12	TRBJ1-1	ASSPGQTNTEAF
.	TRBV11-3	11	TRBJ1-1	ASSLQKNTEAF
.	TRBV29-1	13	TRBJ1-5	SVSGGTGFNQPQH
.	TRBV7-9	12	TRBJ2-4	ASTPTGLMNIQY
.	TRBV7-9	14	TRBJ2-2	ASSSKGGEDTGELF
.	TRBV29-1	13	TRBJ1-6	SVDEWTGDNSPLH